This TCR beta chain was recovered during a study of breast tumors, draining lymph nodes, adjacent tissues. TCRdb re-called the multiplex PCR reads through MiXCR, storing one row per CDR3 protein. Altogether about 89,000 distinct CDR3 sequences are present, approximately 28% being singletons, with the ten largest covering over 6.5%. Axillary draining lymph nodes of breast cancer patients supplied the node samples. Study-level points and caveats: Tumor TCR diversity was below lymph nodes but above nontumor tissue. Data fit most tumor T cells coming from lymph node, expanding in tumor. Compared with basal-like, luminal-like tumors shared significantly more repertoire with nontumor tissue.

In the case of this clonotype: The antigen is unknown.

This CDR3 comprises 15 residues. The ends were cut back, 3 bases at V and 5 bases at J, with 16 bases in the middle. Germline assignment: CDR1 LNHDA and CDR2 SQIVND (reference sequence). The sequenced material came from axillary lymph node tissue. The chain links TRBV19 to TRBJ1-1; D is undetermined. The TCR comes from a female donor with breast cancer. Some clones in this sample may be carry-over from other donors' samples. The CDR3 nucleotides read TGTGCCAGTAGTATGAGGAGGCAGGTGGGGACTGAAGCTTTCTTT. Translation gives CASSMRRQVGTEAFF.